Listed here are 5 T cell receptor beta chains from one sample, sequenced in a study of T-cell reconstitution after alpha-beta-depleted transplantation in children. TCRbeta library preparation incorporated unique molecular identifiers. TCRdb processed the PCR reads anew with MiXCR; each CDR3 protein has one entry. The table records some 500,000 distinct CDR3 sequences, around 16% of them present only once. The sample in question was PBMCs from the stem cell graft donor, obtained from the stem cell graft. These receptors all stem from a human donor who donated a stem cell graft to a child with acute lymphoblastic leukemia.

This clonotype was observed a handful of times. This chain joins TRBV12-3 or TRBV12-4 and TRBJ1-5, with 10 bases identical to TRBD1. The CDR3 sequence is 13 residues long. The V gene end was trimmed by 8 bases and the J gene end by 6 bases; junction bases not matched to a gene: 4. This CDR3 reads CASLDRGTQPQHF. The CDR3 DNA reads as TGTGCCAGCCTGGACAGGGGGACTCAGCCCCAGCATTTT.

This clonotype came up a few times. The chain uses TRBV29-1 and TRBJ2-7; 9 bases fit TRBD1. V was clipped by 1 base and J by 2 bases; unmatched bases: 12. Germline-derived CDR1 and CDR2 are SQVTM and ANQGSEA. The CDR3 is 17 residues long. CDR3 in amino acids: CSVEGRATGGSTYEQYF. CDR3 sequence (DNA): TGCAGCGTTGAAGGCCGGGCCACAGGGGGCTCAACCTACGAGCAGTACTTC.

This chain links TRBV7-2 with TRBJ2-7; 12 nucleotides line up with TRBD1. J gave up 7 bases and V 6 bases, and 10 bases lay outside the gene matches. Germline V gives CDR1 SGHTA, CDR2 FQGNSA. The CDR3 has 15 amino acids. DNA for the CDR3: TGTGCCAGCAGTCACGGGGGACAGGGGGCGGGTGAGCAGTACTTC. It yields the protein CASSHGGQGAGEQYF.

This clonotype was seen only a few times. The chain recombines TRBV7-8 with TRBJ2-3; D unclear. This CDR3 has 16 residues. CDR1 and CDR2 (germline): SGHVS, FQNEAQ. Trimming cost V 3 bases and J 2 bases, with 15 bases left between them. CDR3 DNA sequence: TGTGCCAGCAGCTTTCTGGCGAGGTACTCCACAGATACGCAGTATTTT. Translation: CASSFLARYSTDTQYF.

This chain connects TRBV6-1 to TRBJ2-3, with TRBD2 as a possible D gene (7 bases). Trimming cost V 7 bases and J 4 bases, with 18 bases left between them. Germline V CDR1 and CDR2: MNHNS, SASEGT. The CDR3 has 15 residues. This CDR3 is CASTRWGGAADTQYF. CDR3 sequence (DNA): TGTGCCAGCACCCGGTGGGGGGGCGCGGCAGATACGCAGTATTTT.